This T cell receptor (beta chain) was retrieved from a study of CD8 T cells in ankylosing spondylitis. This clonotype was counted many times. Its cognate antigen is unknown. This CDR3 contains 18 residues. Germline V gene lookup returns CDR1 LNHDA and CDR2 SQIVND (reference sequence). The trim removed 3 bases at V and 6 bases at J, leaving 17 bases unmatched. One entry per CDR3 protein results from TCRdb running MiXCR on the 5' RACE reads. The data show a few hundred thousand distinct CDR3 sequences, about 20% seen once. The study's findings and limits: Previously reported in reactive arthritis synovial fluid and blood were some of the motif variants. With a CD8+ phenotype, disease-linked clones were relatively rare in peripheral blood. Seemingly characteristic of ankylosing spondylitis blood was a TCR beta motif consisting of eight highly homologous variants. Reports say disease-linked clones showed up significantly more in matched ankylosing spondylitis synovial fluid.

The V and J genes are TRBV19 and TRBJ1-5, with 7 bases matching TRBD1. The sequence was obtained from a male donor with ankylosing spondylitis or in good health (not recorded which). Material: blood, either unsorted or a sorted T cell fraction (not recorded which). CDR3 nucleotides: TGTGCCAGTAGTATGGGGTACTTTGGACAGGACGCCGGTCAGCCCCAGCATTTT. This encodes CASSMGYFGQDAGQPQHF.